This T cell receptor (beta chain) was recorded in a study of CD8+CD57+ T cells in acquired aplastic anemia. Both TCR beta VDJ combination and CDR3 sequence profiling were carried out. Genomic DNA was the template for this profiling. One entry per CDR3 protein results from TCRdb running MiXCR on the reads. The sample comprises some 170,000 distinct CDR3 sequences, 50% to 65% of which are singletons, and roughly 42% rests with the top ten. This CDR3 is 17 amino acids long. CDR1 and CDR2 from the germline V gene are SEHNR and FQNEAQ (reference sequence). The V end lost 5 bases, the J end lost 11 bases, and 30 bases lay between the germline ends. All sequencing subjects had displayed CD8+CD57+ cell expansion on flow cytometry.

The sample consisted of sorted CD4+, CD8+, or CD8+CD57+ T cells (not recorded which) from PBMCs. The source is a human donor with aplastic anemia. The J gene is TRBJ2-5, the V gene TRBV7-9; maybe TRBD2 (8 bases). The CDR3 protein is CASSPTSGRTGTDTQYF. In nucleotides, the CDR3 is TGTGCCAGCAGCCCGACCAGCGGGAGAACGGGGACAGATACGCAGTACTTC.